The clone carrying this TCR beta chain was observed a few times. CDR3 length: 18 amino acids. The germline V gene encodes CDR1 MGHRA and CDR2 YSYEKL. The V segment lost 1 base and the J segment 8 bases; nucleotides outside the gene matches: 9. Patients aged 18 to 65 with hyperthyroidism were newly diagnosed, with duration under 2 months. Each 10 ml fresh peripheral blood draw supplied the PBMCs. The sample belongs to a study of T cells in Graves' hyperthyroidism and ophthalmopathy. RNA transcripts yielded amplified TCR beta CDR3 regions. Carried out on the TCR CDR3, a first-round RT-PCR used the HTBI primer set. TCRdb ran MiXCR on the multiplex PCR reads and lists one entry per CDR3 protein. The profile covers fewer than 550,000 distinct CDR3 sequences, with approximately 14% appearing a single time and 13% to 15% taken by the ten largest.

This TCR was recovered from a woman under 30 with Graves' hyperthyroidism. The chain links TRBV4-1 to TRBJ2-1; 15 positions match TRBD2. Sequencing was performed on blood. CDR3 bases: TGCGCCAGCAGCCAAGGGGGGGGACTAGCGGGAGGTGTCTATGAGCAGTTCTTC. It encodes CASSQGGGLAGGVYEQFF.